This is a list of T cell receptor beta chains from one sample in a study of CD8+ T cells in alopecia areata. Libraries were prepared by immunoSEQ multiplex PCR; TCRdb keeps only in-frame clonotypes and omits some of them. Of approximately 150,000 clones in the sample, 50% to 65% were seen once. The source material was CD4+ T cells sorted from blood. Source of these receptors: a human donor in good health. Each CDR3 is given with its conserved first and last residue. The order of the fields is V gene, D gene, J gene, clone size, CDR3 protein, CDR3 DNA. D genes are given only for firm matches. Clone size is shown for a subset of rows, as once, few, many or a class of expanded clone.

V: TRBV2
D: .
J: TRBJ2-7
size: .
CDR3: CASRQPGISYEQYF
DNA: TGTGCCAGCAGGCAGCCAGGGATCTCCTACGAGCAGTACTTC

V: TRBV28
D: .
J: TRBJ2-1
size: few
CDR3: CASRQFGGYNEQFF
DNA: TGTGCCAGCCGCCAGTTCGGGGGATACAATGAGCAGTTCTTC

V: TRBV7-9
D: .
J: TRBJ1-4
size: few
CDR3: CASSFVGGRATNEKLFF
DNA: TGTGCCAGCAGCTTTGTAGGGGGAAGAGCAACTAATGAAAAACTGTTTTTT

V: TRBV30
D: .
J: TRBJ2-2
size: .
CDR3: CACRDTNTGELFF
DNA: TGTGCCTGCCGGGACACCAATACCGGGGAGCTGTTTTTT

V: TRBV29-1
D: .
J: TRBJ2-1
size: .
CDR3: CSATYGLGEQFF
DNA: TGCAGCGCCACGTACGGACTCGGGGAGCAGTTCTTC

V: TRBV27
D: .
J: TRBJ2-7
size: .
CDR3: CASSASTGPSYEQYF
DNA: TGTGCCAGCAGTGCCTCGACAGGTCCCTCCTACGAGCAGTACTTC

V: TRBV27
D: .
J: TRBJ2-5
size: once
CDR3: CASSFTIPVETQYF
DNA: TGTGCCAGCAGTTTTACAATCCCCGTGGAGACCCAGTACTTC

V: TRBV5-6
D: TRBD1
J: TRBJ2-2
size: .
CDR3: CASSLDRGGAGELFF
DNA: TGTGCCAGCAGTTTGGACAGGGGAGGGGCCGGGGAGCTGTTTTTT

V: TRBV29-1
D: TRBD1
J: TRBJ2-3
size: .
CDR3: CSVEDRGTDTQYF
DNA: TGCAGCGTTGAGGACAGGGGCACAGATACGCAGTATTTT

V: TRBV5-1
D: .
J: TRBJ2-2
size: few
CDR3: CASSLSGGNTGELFF
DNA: TGCGCCAGCAGCTTGAGCGGAGGAAACACCGGGGAGCTGTTTTTT

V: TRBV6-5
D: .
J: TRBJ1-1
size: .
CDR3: CASSQWGDTEAFF
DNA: TGTGCCAGCTCCCAATGGGGAGACACTGAAGCTTTCTTT

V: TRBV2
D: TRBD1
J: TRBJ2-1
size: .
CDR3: CASSRDRDNEQFF
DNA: TGTGCCAGCAGCCGGGACAGGGACAATGAGCAGTTCTTC

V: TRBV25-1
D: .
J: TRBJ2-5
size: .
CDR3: CASSELLTGAQYF
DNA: TGTGCCAGCAGTGAATTACTGACCGGGGCCCAGTACTTC

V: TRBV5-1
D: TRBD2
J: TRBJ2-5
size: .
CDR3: CASGAGVWETQYF
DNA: TGCGCCAGCGGCGCGGGAGTGTGGGAGACCCAGTACTTC